This TCR beta chain came from a study of beta chain features in type 1 diabetes. This clone was found a few times. Its antigen is unidentified. Relative to the germline gene, one junction end is altered; a read error may explain this. Study-wide results and caveats: TCRB CDR3 length was moderately but significantly reduced in all four CD4+ subsets of Type 1 diabetes patients.

Markers CD45RO/CCR7/CD25/CD127/CD95/CD27 served to sort CD4+ naive, central memory, regulatory and stem cell-like memory cells. Isolated RNA was reverse transcribed in full, so expressed TCRB transcripts were sequenced. Libraries were prepared by immunoSEQ multiplex PCR; TCRdb keeps only in-frame clonotypes and omits some of them. The table has a few hundred thousand clones, approximately 16% seen once. The CDR3 has 17 amino acids. The germline gives CDR1 SEHNR, CDR2 FQNEAQ (reference sequence). This sequence originates from a man aged 18 to 35 with type 1 diabetes. The chain joins TRBV7-9 to TRBJ2-1, with TRBD1 matching over 9 bases. Sequenced sample: naive CD4+ T cells from blood. The CDR3 here is CASSLFASGTGNNEQFF. Written as DNA, the CDR3 is TGCGCCAGCAGCCTATTCGCCTCCGGGACAGGGAACAATGAGCAGTTCTTC.